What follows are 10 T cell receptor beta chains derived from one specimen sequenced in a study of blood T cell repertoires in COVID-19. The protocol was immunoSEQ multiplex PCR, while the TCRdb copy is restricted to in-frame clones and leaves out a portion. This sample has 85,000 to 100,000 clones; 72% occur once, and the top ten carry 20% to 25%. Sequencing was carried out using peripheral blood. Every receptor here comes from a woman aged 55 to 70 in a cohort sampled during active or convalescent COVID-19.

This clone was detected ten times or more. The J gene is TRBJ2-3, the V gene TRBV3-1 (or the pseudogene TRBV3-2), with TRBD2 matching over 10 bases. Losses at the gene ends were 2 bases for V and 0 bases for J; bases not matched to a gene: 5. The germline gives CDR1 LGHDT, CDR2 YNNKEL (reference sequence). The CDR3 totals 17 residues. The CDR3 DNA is TGTGCCAGCAGCCAAAGCGGGGGGGGCCCTAGCACAGATACGCAGTATTTT. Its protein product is CASSQSGGGPSTDTQYF.

The CDR3 DNA is TGCGCCAGCAGCTTGGAATCGGGACAGTCCTACGAGCAGTACTTC. Translated: CASSLESGQSYEQYF. The gene calls are TRBV5-1 and TRBJ2-7; 7 bases agree with TRBD1. This CDR3 has 15 amino acids. CDR1 and CDR2 from the germline V gene are SGHRS and YFSETQ. With 0 bases clipped from V and 1 base from J, the junction kept 4 bases outside the gene matches.

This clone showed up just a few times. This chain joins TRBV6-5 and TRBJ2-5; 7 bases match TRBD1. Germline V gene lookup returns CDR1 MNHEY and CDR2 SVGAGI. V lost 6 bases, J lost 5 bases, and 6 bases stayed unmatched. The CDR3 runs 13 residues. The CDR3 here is CASRTGLQETQYF. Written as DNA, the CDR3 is TGTGCCAGCAGGACAGGGCTTCAGGAGACCCAGTACTTC.

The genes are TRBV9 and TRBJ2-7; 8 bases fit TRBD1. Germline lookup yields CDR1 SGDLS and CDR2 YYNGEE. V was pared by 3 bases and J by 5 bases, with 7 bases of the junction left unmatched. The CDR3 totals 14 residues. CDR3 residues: CASSAGQGSHEQYF. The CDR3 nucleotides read TGTGCCAGCAGCGCTGGACAGGGTTCGCACGAGCAGTACTTC.

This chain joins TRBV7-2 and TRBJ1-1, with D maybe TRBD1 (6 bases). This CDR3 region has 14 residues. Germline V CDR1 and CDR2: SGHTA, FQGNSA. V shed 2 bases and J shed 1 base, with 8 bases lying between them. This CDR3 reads CASSLRTANTEAFF. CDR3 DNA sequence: TGTGCCAGCAGCTTACGGACAGCGAACACTGAAGCTTTCTTT.

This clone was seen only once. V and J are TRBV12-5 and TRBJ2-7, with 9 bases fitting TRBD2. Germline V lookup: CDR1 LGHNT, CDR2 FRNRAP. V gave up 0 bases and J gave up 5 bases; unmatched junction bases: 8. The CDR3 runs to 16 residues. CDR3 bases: TGTGCTAGTGGTTTGGTACGCGGCGGGGGGGCCCACGAGCAGTACTTC. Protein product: CASGLVRGGGAHEQYF.

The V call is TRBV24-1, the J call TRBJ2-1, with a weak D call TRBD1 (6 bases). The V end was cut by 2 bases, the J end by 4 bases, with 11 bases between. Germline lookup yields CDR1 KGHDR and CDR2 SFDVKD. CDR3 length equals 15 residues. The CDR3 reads CATSDWGREYNEQFF. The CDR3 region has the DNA TGTGCCACCAGTGATTGGGGGCGCGAGTACAATGAGCAGTTCTTC.

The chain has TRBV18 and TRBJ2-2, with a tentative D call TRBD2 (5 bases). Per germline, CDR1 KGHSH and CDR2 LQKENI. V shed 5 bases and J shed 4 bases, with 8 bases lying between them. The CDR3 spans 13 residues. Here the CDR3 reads CASSEEGTGELFF. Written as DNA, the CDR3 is TGTGCCAGCTCAGAAGAGGGCACCGGGGAGCTGTTTTTT.

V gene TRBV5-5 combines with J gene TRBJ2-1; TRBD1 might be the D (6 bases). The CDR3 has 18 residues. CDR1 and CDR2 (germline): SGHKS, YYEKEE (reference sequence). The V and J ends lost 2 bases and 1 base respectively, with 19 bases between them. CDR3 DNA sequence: TGTGCCAGCAGCTTCGCCTCCCCGTTTCAGGGGTCCTACAATGAGCAGTTCTTC. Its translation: CASSFASPFQGSYNEQFF.

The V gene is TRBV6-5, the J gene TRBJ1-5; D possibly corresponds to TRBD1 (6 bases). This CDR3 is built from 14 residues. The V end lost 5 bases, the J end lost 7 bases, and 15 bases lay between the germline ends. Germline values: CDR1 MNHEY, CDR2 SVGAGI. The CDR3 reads CASSTRGGRQPQHF. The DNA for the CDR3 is TGTGCCAGCAGTACTCGGGGGGGGCGACAGCCCCAGCATTTT.